Here is one T cell receptor (beta chain) with its context. Its antigen is unidentified. Generated by immunoSEQ multiplex PCR, the TCRdb table keeps only in-frame clones and is missing some. The profile shows 1.4 million to 1.5 million clones, roughly 97% of them singletons. The data derive from a study of shared clonotypes between healthy human individuals. Overall study results and limits: Non-shared clonotypes had lower generation probabilities than those shared by all four donors. Sharing across a few donors was seen in roughly 5% of naive CD4 clonotypes.

J gave up 6 bases and V 4 bases, and 7 bases lay outside the gene matches. The CDR3 covers 16 residues. CDR1 SQVTM and CDR2 ANQGSEA come from the germline V gene. Sequencing was performed on naive CD4+ T cells sorted from blood. The subset was: CD45RA+ positively selected. The gene calls are TRBV29-1 and TRBJ2-3; TRBD2 aligns across 16 bases. This receptor was obtained from a man aged 25 to 40 in good health. The CDR3 coding sequence is TGCAGCGTTGTGGGGGGACTAGCGGGAGGGCCCGATACGCAGTATTTT. This codes for CSVVGGLAGGPDTQYF.